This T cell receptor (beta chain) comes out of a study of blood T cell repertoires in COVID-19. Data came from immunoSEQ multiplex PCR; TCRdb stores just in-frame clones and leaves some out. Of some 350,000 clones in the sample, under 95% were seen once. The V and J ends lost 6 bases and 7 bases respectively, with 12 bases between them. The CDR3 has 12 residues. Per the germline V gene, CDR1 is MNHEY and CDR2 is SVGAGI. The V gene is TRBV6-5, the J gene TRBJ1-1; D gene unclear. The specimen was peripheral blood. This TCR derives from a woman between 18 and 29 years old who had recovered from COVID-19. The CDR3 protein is CASSPRGVEAFF. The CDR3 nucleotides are TGTGCCAGCAGCCCCCGGGGAGTTGAAGCTTTCTTT.